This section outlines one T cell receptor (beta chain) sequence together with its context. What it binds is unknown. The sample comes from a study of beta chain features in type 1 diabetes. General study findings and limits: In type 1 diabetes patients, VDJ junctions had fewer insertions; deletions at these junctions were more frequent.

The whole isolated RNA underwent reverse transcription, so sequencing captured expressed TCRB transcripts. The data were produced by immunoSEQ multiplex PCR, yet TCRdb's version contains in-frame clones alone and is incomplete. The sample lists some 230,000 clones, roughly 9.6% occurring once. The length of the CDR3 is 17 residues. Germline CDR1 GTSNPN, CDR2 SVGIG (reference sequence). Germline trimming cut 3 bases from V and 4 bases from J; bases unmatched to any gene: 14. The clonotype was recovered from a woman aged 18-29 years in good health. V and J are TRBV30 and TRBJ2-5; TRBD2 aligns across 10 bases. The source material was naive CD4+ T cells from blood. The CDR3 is CAWSRTSGRVGVETQYF. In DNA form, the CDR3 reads TGTGCCTGGAGCCGAACCAGCGGGAGGGTCGGTGTAGAGACCCAGTACTTC.